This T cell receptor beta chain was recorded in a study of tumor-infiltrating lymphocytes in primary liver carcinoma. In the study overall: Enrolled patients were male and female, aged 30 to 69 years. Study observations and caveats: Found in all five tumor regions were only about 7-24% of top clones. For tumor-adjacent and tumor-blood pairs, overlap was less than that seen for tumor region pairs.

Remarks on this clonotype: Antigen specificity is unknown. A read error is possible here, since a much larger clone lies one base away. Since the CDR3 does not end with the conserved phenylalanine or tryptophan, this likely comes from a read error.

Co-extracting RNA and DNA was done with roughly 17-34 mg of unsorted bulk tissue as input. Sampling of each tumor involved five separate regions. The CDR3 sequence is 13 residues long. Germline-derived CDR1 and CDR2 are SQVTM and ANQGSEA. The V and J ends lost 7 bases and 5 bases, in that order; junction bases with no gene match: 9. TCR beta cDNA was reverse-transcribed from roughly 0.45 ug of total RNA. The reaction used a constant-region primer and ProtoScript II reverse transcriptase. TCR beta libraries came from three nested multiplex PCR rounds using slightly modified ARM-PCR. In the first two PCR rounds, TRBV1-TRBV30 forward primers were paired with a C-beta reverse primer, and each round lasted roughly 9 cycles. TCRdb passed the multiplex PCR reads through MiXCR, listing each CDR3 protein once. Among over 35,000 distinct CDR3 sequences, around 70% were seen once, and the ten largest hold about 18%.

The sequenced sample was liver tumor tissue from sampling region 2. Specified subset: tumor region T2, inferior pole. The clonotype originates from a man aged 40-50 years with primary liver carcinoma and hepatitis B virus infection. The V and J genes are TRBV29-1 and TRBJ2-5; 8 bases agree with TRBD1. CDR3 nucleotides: TGCAGCGCTTGGACAGGGCCCCATGAGACCCAGTACCTC. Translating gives CSAWTGPHETQYL.